Each of the 24 T cell receptor beta chains below was sequenced from the same sample in a study of response to subunit inactivated influenza vaccine. TCRdb re-analysed the RT-PCR reads in MiXCR, keeping a single row per CDR3 protein. The repertoire holds around 850,000 distinct CDR3 sequences, with around 20% as singletons. The material was PBMCs from blood, obtained 4 to 6 days after vaccination. These receptors were collected from a man aged 45-65 years who received an inactivated influenza vaccine.

This clonotype was recorded at least ten times. V is TRBV20-1 and J is TRBJ2-1; TRBD2 matches at 13 bases. CDR3 length equals 15 residues. Germline lookup yields CDR1 DFQATT and CDR2 SNEGSKA (reference sequence). V lost 5 bases to trimming and J lost 9 bases; unmatched junction nucleotides: 10. This CDR3 reads CSAPRTSGSAGEQFF. The CDR3 DNA is TGCAGTGCTCCTCGGACTAGCGGGAGCGCAGGTGAGCAGTTCTTC.

Only a few counts were recorded for this clonotype. The rearrangement links TRBV3-1 to TRBJ2-1; TRBD2 agrees at 10 bases. Germline values: CDR1 LGHDT, CDR2 YNNKEL (reference sequence). V lost 0 bases, J lost 4 bases, and 9 bases stayed unmatched. The CDR3 has 18 residues. The CDR3 coding sequence is TGTGCCAGCAGCCAAGATCATCCCTGGACTAGCGGTTACAATGAGCAGTTCTTC. This codes for CASSQDHPWTSGYNEQFF.

This clonotype was detected a few times. The gene calls are TRBV18 and TRBJ2-1; 7 bases are a match to TRBD1. CDR1 KGHSH and CDR2 LQKENI come from the germline V gene. CDR3 length: 13 amino acids. The V gene end was trimmed by 2 bases and the J gene end by 8 bases; junction bases not matched to a gene: 3. The CDR3 DNA follows: TGTGCCAGCTCACCATCGACAGGGTATGAGCAGTTCTTC. The encoded protein is CASSPSTGYEQFF. Full variable domain (rest looked up from reference TRBV18 and TRBJ2-1): NAGVMQNPRHLVRRRGQEARLRCSPMKGHSHVYWYRQLPEEGLKFMVYLQKENIIDESGMPKERFSAEFPKEGPSILRIQQVVRGDSAAYFCASSPSTGYEQFFGPGTRLTVL.

The V and J genes are TRBV20-1 and TRBJ1-3; D gene ambiguous. Germline CDR1 is DFQATT and CDR2 is SNEGSKA (reference sequence). Deletions cut 3 bases from V and 0 bases from J, with 12 bases between. CDR3 length equals 15 residues. For the CDR3, the DNA is TGCAGTGCTAGCCCCAGTTCAGTCTCTGGAAACACCATATATTTT. Translation gives CSASPSSVSGNTIYF.

The V gene is TRBV4-2, the J gene TRBJ2-2; D remains unclear. V lost 3 bases and J lost 3, with 8 bases in between. The CDR3 contains 14 residues. Per germline, CDR1 LGHNA and CDR2 YNFKEQ. The chain's CDR3 is CASSQGSYTGELFF. Written as DNA, the CDR3 is TGTGCCAGCAGCCAGGGTAGTTACACCGGGGAGCTGTTTTTT.

This clonotype has only a few counts. The chain joins TRBV20-1 to TRBJ1-4; D ambiguous. Trimming shortened V by 1 base and J by 4 bases, and 7 bases separated the two germline ends. The CDR3 covers 13 residues. The V gene's germline CDR1 is DFQATT and CDR2 SNEGSKA (reference sequence). The CDR3 here is CSARVRDNEKLFF. CDR3 DNA: TGCAGTGCTAGAGTAAGGGATAATGAAAAACTGTTTTTT.

The chain couples TRBV3-1 to TRBJ2-7, with D tentatively TRBD2 (7 bases). V shed 0 bases and J shed 5 bases, with 14 bases lying between them. The CDR3 runs 15 residues. From germline, CDR1 is LGHDT and CDR2 YNNKEL (reference sequence). Here the CDR3 reads CASSQEGGRRDEQYF. The CDR3 DNA reads TGTGCCAGCAGCCAAGAGGGGGGGCGAAGAGACGAGCAGTACTTC.

This chain connects TRBV6-2 or TRBV6-3 to TRBJ2-3; D unclear. This CDR3 comprises 16 residues. CDR1 and CDR2 (germline): MNHEY, SVGEGT. The V gene lost 1 base and the J gene lost 5 bases, with 16 bases spanning the gap. The CDR3 reads CASSYCFECAVDTQYF. CDR3 nucleotides: TGTGCCAGCAGTTACTGCTTTGAGTGCGCCGTAGATACGCAGTATTTT.

J is TRBJ2-7 and V is TRBV20-1; D may be TRBD2 (5 bases). CDR1 and CDR2 from the germline V gene are DFQATT and SNEGSKA (reference sequence). Between the trimmed V and J ends, which lost 6 bases and 0 bases, there was a span of 15 bases. This CDR3 region has 14 residues. Here the CDR3 DNA reads TGCAGTGCCCCACGAGGGCCTGGCTCCTACGAGCAGTACTTC. Residues: CSAPRGPGSYEQYF.

This clonotype was seen repeatedly, ten times or more. This chain joins TRBV20-1 and TRBJ1-2, with 9 bases aligning to TRBD1. There are 13 residues in the CDR3. Germline V gene lookup returns CDR1 DFQATT and CDR2 SNEGSKA (reference sequence). Unmatched junction bases numbered 2, after V lost 4 bases and J lost 2 bases. Written as DNA, the CDR3 is TGCAGTGCTAAGACAGGGGGGAACTATGGCTACACCTTC. It translates to CSAKTGGNYGYTF.

The sample holds many counts of this clonotype. The chain is built from TRBV29-1 and TRBJ2-3; D might be TRBD1 (6 bases). Between the trimmed V and J ends, which lost 8 bases and 1 base, there was a span of 13 bases. There are 13 residues in the CDR3. Germline V lookup: CDR1 SQVTM, CDR2 ANQGSEA. CDR3 in amino acids: CSTIRTGTDTQYF. For the CDR3, the DNA is TGCAGCACAATTAGGACAGGCACAGATACGCAGTATTTT.

This clonotype was observed a handful of times. The chain has TRBV6-1 and TRBJ2-3; TRBD1 matches 7 bases. The junction had 13 bases not matched to a gene; V was cut back by 5 bases and J by 2 bases. Germline V gene lookup returns CDR1 MNHNS and CDR2 SASEGT. The CDR3 loop spans 17 amino acids. The CDR3 DNA reads as TGTGCCAGCAGTCAGGAGACAGGGCACCCTCCCACAGATACGCAGTATTTT. This gives the protein CASSQETGHPPTDTQYF.

V is TRBV15 and J is TRBJ2-3; no firm D call. Germline V lookup: CDR1 LNHNV, CDR2 YYDKDF (reference sequence). Trimming stripped 4 bases from V and 0 bases from J, with 14 bases between. This CDR3 has 16 amino acids. This chain's CDR3 is CATSKPDGASTDTQYF. CDR3 nucleotide sequence: TGTGCCACCAGCAAGCCGGACGGAGCTAGCACAGATACGCAGTATTTT. The variable domain in full, with the rest retrieved from reference TRBV15 and TRBJ2-3, is DAMVIQNPRYQVTQFGKPVTLSCSQTLNHNVMYWYQQKSSQAPKLLFHYYDKDFNNEADTPDNFQSRRPNTSFCFLDIRSPGLGDTAMYLCATSKPDGASTDTQYFGPGTRLTVL.

The table lists this clonotype with a few counts. The chain links TRBV5-1 to TRBJ2-7, with 7 bases identical to TRBD2. The germline V gene has CDR1 SGHRS and CDR2 YFSETQ. The V gene end was trimmed by 4 bases and the J gene end by 2 bases; junction bases not matched to a gene: 9. The CDR3 spans 15 residues. CDR3 residues: CASSPKAGTAYEQYF. Here the CDR3 DNA reads TGCGCCAGCAGCCCAAAAGCGGGGACTGCCTACGAGCAGTACTTC.

The chain couples TRBV20-1 to TRBJ2-7; D may be TRBD1 or TRBD2 (5 bases each). Trimming took off 3 bases at V and 2 bases at J, with 14 bases between the two ends. The V gene's germline CDR1 is DFQATT and CDR2 SNEGSKA (reference sequence). The CDR3 runs 14 residues. CDR3 protein: CSASKDGATYEQYF. CDR3 nucleotide sequence: TGCAGTGCTAGTAAGGACGGGGCGACCTACGAGCAGTACTTC.

The rearrangement joins TRBV11-1 to TRBJ2-7, with D perhaps TRBD2 (5 bases). Germline V gene lookup returns CDR1 SGHAT and CDR2 FQDESV (reference sequence). The V and J ends lost 0 bases and 0 bases respectively, with 9 bases between them. The CDR3 runs 15 residues. The CDR3 coding sequence is TGTGCCAGCAGCTTAGCCCAGCGGAGCTCCTACGAGCAGTACTTC. Amino acids: CASSLAQRSSYEQYF.

The table lists this clonotype with many counts. The rearrangement joins TRBV5-6 to TRBJ2-3, with 12 bases matching TRBD2. The CDR3 totals 16 residues. Germline V gene sequence: CDR1 SGHDT, CDR2 YYEEEE. The trim removed 1 base at V and 2 bases at J, leaving 2 bases unmatched. CDR3 in amino acids: CASSLRLAGATDTQYF. CDR3 DNA: TGTGCCAGCAGCTTGAGACTAGCGGGGGCCACAGATACGCAGTATTTT.

This clonotype was found a few times. The gene calls are TRBV5-1 and TRBJ1-2, with 8 bases identical to TRBD1. CDR3 length: 14 amino acids. With 6 bases clipped from V and 5 bases from J, the junction kept 9 bases outside the gene matches. Germline CDR1 reads SGHRS; CDR2 reads YFSETQ. This CDR3 is CASTVQTGGYGYTF. In DNA, the CDR3 is TGCGCCAGCACCGTCCAAACAGGGGGGTATGGCTACACCTTC.

The chain couples TRBV20-1 to TRBJ2-5, with D possibly TRBD1 on 8 matching bases. V lost 8 bases to trimming and J lost 0 bases, with 22 bases between them. CDR3 size: 16 residues. Germline values: CDR1 DFQATT, CDR2 SNEGSKA (reference sequence). In DNA form, the CDR3 reads TGCAGTCCTTTGACAGACAGGGGAGGGGACCAAGAGACCCAGTACTTC. Protein sequence: CSPLTDRGGDQETQYF.

This clonotype was seen a few times. This chain connects TRBV20-1 to TRBJ2-5; D is unresolved. The CDR3 extends over 12 amino acids. CDR1 is DFQATT, CDR2 SNEGSKA, per germline (reference sequence). V was cut by 6 bases and J by 5 bases, with 13 bases left in between. CDR3 region: CSALGFLETQYF. In nucleotides, the CDR3 is TGCAGTGCCCTCGGGTTTTTGGAGACCCAGTACTTC.

Ten or more counts support this clonotype. V is TRBV5-5 and J is TRBJ2-2, with 7 bases lining up with TRBD2. V shed 3 bases and J 1 base; nucleotides not matched to a gene: 0. CDR3 length: 14 residues. Germline V gene sequence: CDR1 SGHKS, CDR2 YYEKEE (reference sequence). The CDR3 loop is CASSWTRNTGELFF. CDR3 nucleotide sequence: TGTGCCAGCAGCTGGACTAGGAACACCGGGGAGCTGTTTTTT.

This chain links TRBV9 with TRBJ2-7; D uncertain. The length of the CDR3 is 16 residues. In germline, CDR1 is SGDLS, CDR2 YYNGEE. V lost 4 bases and J lost 1, with 18 bases in between. The CDR3 DNA sequence: TGTGCCAGCAGCCCGATGGGTCAGGTGCCTTCCTACGAGCAGTACTTC. Translating it yields CASSPMGQVPSYEQYF.

The table lists this clonotype with a few counts. This chain uses TRBV12-3 or TRBV12-4 with TRBJ2-3; 9 bases are a match to TRBD2. V shed 5 bases and J 2 bases; nucleotides not matched to a gene: 5. This CDR3 spans 15 amino acids. The CDR3 spells CASSLSGRNTDTQYF. The CDR3 DNA reads as TGTGCCAGCAGTCTCAGCGGGAGGAACACAGATACGCAGTATTTT.

This clonotype has only a few counts. The chain combines TRBV5-1 with TRBJ1-5, with TRBD1 as a possible D gene (5 bases). Germline values: CDR1 SGHRS, CDR2 YFSETQ. The ends were cut back, 0 bases at V and 7 bases at J, with 11 bases in the middle. The CDR3 totals 14 residues. The chain's CDR3 is CASSLDGAGQPQHF. The CDR3 DNA reads as TGCGCCAGCAGCTTGGACGGGGCCGGGCAGCCCCAGCATTTT.